In this sample, the clone carrying this TCR beta chain turned up once. The data were obtained in a study of OX40 agonist ivuxolimab in advanced cancers. Profiled with immunoSEQ multiplex PCR; TCRdb holds only in-frame clones, not every one. The sample has roughly 60,000 clones; approximately 85% are singletons. V lost 4 bases to trimming and J lost 8 bases; unmatched junction nucleotides: 9. Germline assignment: CDR1 SGHDT and CDR2 YYEEEE. The CDR3 length is 16 residues. The specimen was CD4+ or CD8+ T cells sorted from blood, collected in a trial of the OX40 agonist ivuxolimab. This TCR was recovered from an adult with an advanced solid tumor such as melanoma, head and neck, liver or kidney cancer. The chain combines TRBV5-6 with TRBJ1-6; 10 nucleotides line up with TRBD1. The DNA of the CDR3 is TGTGCCAGCAGCCCACAGACAGGGGGCGCGGATTCACCCCTCCACTTT. Translating gives CASSPQTGGADSPLHF.